The following is a T cell receptor beta chain sequence with its context. This specimen belongs to a study of blood T cell repertoires in COVID-19. Data came from immunoSEQ multiplex PCR; TCRdb stores just in-frame clones and leaves some out. The sample records 320,000 or so clones, roughly 90% being singletons. Recruitment covered roughly 22 US areas and drew participants whose ages spanned roughly 18 to 89 years. CDR3 length: 16 amino acids. Germline values: CDR1 SGHNT, CDR2 YYREEE (reference sequence). The V end lost 0 bases, the J end lost 5 bases, and 12 bases lay between the germline ends. The receptor was derived from a woman aged 25 to 45 who had recovered from COVID-19. The V and J genes are TRBV5-4 and TRBJ1-6, with D uncertain. Sequenced sample: PBMCs or T cells enriched from blood (not recorded which). DNA of the CDR3: TGTGCCAGCAGCTTGGTTGGGAGCCTGAATAATTCACCCCTCCACTTT. Encoded protein: CASSLVGSLNNSPLHF.